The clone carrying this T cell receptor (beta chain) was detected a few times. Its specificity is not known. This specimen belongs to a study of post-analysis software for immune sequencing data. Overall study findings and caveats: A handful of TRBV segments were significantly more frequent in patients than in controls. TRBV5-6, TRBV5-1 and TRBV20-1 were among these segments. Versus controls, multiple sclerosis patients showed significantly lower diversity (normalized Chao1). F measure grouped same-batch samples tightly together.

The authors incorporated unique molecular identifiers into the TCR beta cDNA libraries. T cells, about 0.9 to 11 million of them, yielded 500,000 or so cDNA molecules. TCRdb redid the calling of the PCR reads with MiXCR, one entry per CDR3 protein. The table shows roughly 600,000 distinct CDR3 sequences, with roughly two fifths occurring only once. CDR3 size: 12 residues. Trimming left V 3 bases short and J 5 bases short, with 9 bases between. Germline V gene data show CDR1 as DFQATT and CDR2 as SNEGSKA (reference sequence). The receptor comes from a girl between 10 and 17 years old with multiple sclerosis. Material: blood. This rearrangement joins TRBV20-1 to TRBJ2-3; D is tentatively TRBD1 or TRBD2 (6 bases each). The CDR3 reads CSASGGQDTQYF. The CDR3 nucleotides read TGCAGTGCTAGCGGGGGACAAGATACGCAGTATTTT.